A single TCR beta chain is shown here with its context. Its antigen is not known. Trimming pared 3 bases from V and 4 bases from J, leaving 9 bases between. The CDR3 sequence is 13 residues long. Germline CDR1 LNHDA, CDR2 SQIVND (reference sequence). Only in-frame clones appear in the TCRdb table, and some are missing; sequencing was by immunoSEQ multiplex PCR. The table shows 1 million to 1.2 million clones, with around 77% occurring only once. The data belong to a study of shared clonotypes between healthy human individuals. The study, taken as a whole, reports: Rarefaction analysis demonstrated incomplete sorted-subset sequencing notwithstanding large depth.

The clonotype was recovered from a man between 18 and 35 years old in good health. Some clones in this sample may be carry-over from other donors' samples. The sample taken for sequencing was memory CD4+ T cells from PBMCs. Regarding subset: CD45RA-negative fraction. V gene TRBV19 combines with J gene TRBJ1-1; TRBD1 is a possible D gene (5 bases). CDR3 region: CASSIPQGTEAFF. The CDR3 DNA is TGTGCCAGTAGTATCCCGCAGGGCACTGAAGCTTTCTTT.